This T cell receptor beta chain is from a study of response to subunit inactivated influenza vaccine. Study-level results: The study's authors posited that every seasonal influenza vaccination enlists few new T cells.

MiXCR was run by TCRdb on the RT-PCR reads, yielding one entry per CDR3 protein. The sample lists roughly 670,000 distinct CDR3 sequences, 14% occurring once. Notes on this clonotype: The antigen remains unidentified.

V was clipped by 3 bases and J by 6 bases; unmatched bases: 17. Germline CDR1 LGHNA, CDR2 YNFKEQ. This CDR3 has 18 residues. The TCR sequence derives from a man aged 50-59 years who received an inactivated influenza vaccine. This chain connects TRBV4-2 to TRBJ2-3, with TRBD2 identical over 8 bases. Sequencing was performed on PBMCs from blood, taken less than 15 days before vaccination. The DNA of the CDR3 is TGTGCCAGCAGCCATCTACCTCGAGGCGGGGGGAGATCCGATACGCAGTATTTT. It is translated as CASSHLPRGGGRSDTQYF.